These 9 T cell receptor beta chains originate from one sample sequenced in a study of blood T cell repertoires in COVID-19. TCRdb's copy holds only in-frame clones and misses some; the assay was immunoSEQ multiplex PCR. In the table there are a few hundred thousand clones, roughly 90% of which are singletons. The sequenced sample consisted of PBMCs or T cells enriched from blood (not recorded which). Source of these receptors: a woman younger than 30 who had been exposed to COVID-19.

This clone has just a few counts. The chain joins TRBV4-1 to TRBJ1-1; D is uncertain. Trimming shortened V by 0 bases and J by 8 bases, and 10 bases separated the two germline ends. Per germline, CDR1 MGHRA and CDR2 YSYEKL. The CDR3 spans 13 residues. The CDR3 is CASSQDIWAEAFF. In DNA form, the CDR3 reads TGCGCCAGCAGCCAAGACATTTGGGCCGAAGCTTTCTTT.

A single count supports this clone. This chain uses TRBV7-8 with TRBJ1-2, with D tentatively TRBD1 (6 bases). The germline V gene has CDR1 SGHVS and CDR2 FQNEAQ. Trimming left V 1 base short and J 6 bases short, with 12 bases between. The CDR3 covers 14 residues. The CDR3 spells CASSLGTDLDGYTF. The CDR3 bases are TGTGCCAGCAGCTTAGGGACAGATCTCGATGGCTACACCTTC.

This clone was counted a few times. The chain joins TRBV5-4 to TRBJ1-5, with D perhaps matching TRBD1 (6 bases). The length of the CDR3 is 15 residues. Germline loops: CDR1 SGHNT, CDR2 YYREEE (reference sequence). With 0 bases removed from V and 0 bases from J, the gap between germline ends came to 7 bases. The chain's CDR3 is CASSLGGHSNQPQHF. As DNA, the CDR3 is TGTGCCAGCAGCTTGGGGGGGCATAGCAATCAGCCCCAGCATTTT.

This clone has a single count. The V call is TRBV7-2, the J call TRBJ2-3, with TRBD1 matching 8 bases. V dropped 3 bases and J dropped 6; count of bases not matched to a gene: 2. The CDR3 extends over 13 amino acids. CDR1 is SGHTA and CDR2 is FQGNSA in the germline V gene. This CDR3 is CASSFTGGDTQYF. In nucleotides, the CDR3 is TGTGCCAGCAGCTTCACAGGGGGTGATACGCAGTATTTT.

In this sample, this clone turned up once. This rearrangement joins TRBV11-3 to TRBJ2-1; possible D gene TRBD1, 6 bases. Trimming stripped 5 bases from V and 0 bases from J, with 17 bases between. The CDR3 extends over 17 amino acids. The germline V gene encodes CDR1 SGHNT and CDR2 YENEEA. The CDR3 sequence is CASSPPVGADSYNEQFF. CDR3 DNA sequence: TGTGCCAGCAGCCCTCCGGTGGGGGCTGACTCCTACAATGAGCAGTTCTTC.

This chain links TRBV4-3 with TRBJ1-1, with D perhaps TRBD1 (5 bases). The CDR3 length is 18 residues. Deletions cut 0 bases from V and 0 bases from J, with 17 bases between. Germline CDR1 and CDR2: LGHNA and YSLEER. The CDR3 region has the DNA TGCGCCAGCAGCCAAGATCGGGGCGGGGTCCCCATGAACACTGAAGCTTTCTTT. This encodes CASSQDRGGVPMNTEAFF.

This chain links TRBV7-3 with TRBJ2-7; D may be TRBD1 (6 bases). The CDR3 is 12 residues long. Trimming pared 6 bases from V and 7 bases from J, leaving 13 bases between. Germline V gene lookup returns CDR1 SGHTA and CDR2 FQGTGA. The CDR3 DNA reads TGTGCCAGCAGTTTACAGGGTGGAGAGCAGTACTTC. Residues: CASSLQGGEQYF.

This chain links TRBV5-6 with TRBJ2-7, with 8 bases lining up with TRBD1. Germline assignment: CDR1 SGHDT and CDR2 YYEEEE. This CDR3 comprises 16 residues. The V segment lost 0 bases and the J segment 5 bases; nucleotides outside the gene matches: 10. CDR3 nucleotide sequence: TGTGCCAGCAGCTTGGAGGTTCGGACAGGGTACCACGAGCAGTACTTC. It translates to CASSLEVRTGYHEQYF.

This clone was detected a few times. Other nucleotide sequences from this sample produce the same CDR3. This chain connects TRBV7-2 to TRBJ1-2, with TRBD1 identical over 10 bases. V dropped 1 base and J dropped 4; count of bases not matched to a gene: 3. CDR3 length: 15 residues. Germline V gene data show CDR1 as SGHTA and CDR2 as FQGNSA. The CDR3 region is CASSLGDRGGYGYTF. The CDR3 DNA sequence: TGTGCCAGCAGCTTAGGGGACAGGGGTGGCTATGGCTACACCTTC.